Shown below are 17 T cell receptor beta chains from a single sample sequenced in a study of T cells in Graves' hyperthyroidism and ophthalmopathy. The TCR beta CDR3 regions underwent amplification using RNA transcripts as the source. HTBI primers were employed in a first-round RT-PCR of the TCR CDR3. MiXCR, applied by TCRdb to the multiplex PCR reads, yields one record per CDR3 protein. The data show approximately 380,000 distinct CDR3 sequences, 11% to 15% seen once. Sequencing was done on a sample of blood. Every receptor here comes from a man between 50 and 59 years old with Graves' ophthalmopathy.

In its sample, this clonotype was seen many times. The chain recombines TRBV20-1 with TRBJ1-5; possibly TRBD1 for D (6 bases). The CDR3 has 14 residues. Trimming took off 6 bases at V and 3 bases at J, with 15 bases between the two ends. CDR1 DFQATT and CDR2 SNEGSKA come from the germline V gene (reference sequence). The CDR3 DNA is TGCAGTGCCGCAAAACAGGGTAACAATCAGCCCCAGCATTTT. Translated, it gives CSAAKQGNNQPQHF.

Ten or more counts support this clonotype. V usage is TRBV5-1 and J usage is TRBJ1-1, with D hard to call. The CDR3 runs 15 residues. In germline, CDR1 is SGHRS, CDR2 YFSETQ. V lost 0 bases and J 0 bases, leaving 9 bases between the germline ends. The CDR3 sequence: CASSLEGRMNTEAFF. CDR3 bases: TGCGCCAGCAGCTTGGAAGGACGCATGAACACTGAAGCTTTCTTT.

The J gene is TRBJ2-2, the V gene TRBV19; 15 nucleotides agree with TRBD2. J lost 6 bases, V lost 5 bases, and 1 base had no gene match. The CDR3 totals 15 residues. The V gene's germline CDR1 is LNHDA and CDR2 SQIVND (reference sequence). CDR3 residues: CASSWTSGRAGELFF. CDR3 bases: TGTGCCAGTAGTTGGACTAGCGGGAGGGCCGGGGAGCTGTTTTTT.

This clonotype was counted many times. DNA for the CDR3: TGTGCCAGCAGACAACAGGGGGTCAACGAAAAACTGTTTTTT. Amino acids: CASRQQGVNEKLFF. The chain combines TRBV28 with TRBJ1-4, with 8 bases matching TRBD1. CDR1 and CDR2 (germline): MDHEN, SYDVKM. V was pared by 6 bases and J by 8 bases, with 8 bases of the junction left unmatched. This CDR3 has 14 residues.

This clonotype appeared a few times. This sequence joins TRBV12-3 or TRBV12-4 and TRBJ1-1; TRBD1 aligns across 8 bases. Trimming removed 7 bases from V and 1 base from J; junction bases left unmatched: 11. The CDR3 runs 16 residues. The CDR3 reads CASKRTGWLGNTEAFF. The DNA of the CDR3 is TGTGCCAGCAAAAGGACAGGGTGGTTGGGGAACACTGAAGCTTTCTTT.

The chain couples TRBV11-3 to TRBJ2-1; perhaps TRBD2 as D (6 bases). The V gene's germline CDR1 is SGHNT and CDR2 YENEEA. V lost 1 base and J lost 6, with 16 bases in between. CDR3 size: 16 residues. CDR3 nucleotides: TGTGCCAGCAGCTTAGGTCTAGCGTGGGAAGGCAATGAGCAGTTCTTC. This translates into CASSLGLAWEGNEQFF.

This clonotype was seen repeatedly, ten times or more. The chain joins TRBV7-6 to TRBJ2-1; 7 bases are a match to TRBD1. CDR1 SGHVS and CDR2 FNYEAQ come from the germline V gene. This CDR3 is built from 11 residues. J lost 15 bases, V lost 1 base, and 3 bases had no gene match. DNA for the CDR3: TGTGCCAGCAGCTTAGAGGGGGCGTGGTTCTTC. Protein sequence: CASSLEGAWFF. The whole variable domain, remainder taken from reference TRBV7-6 and TRBJ2-1, is GAGVSQSPRYKVTKRGQDVALRCDPISGHVSLYWYRQALGQGPEFLTYFNYEAQQDKSGLPNDRFSAERPEGSISTLTIQRTEQRDSAMYRCASSLEGAWFFGPGTRLTVL.

A few counts support this clonotype. This sequence joins TRBV27 and TRBJ1-2, with a weak D call TRBD1 (5 bases). Per germline, CDR1 MNHEY and CDR2 SMNVEV (reference sequence). Trimming took off 7 bases at V and 3 bases at J, with 24 bases between the two ends. CDR3 length: 17 residues. In nucleotides, the CDR3 is TGTGCCAGCACCGTTACGGGGCGTTCAGTGGTTGACTATGGCTACACCTTC. Protein sequence: CASTVTGRSVVDYGYTF.

This clonotype was seen at least ten times. This chain uses TRBV7-8 with TRBJ2-1, with 8 bases identical to TRBD2. Trimming took 10 bases from V and 0 from J; bases not matched to a gene: 2. The CDR3 runs to 13 residues. Germline lookup yields CDR1 SGHVS and CDR2 FQNEAQ. CDR3 protein: CATGGSSYNEQFF. CDR3 nucleotide sequence: TGTGCCACGGGAGGGAGCTCCTACAATGAGCAGTTCTTC.

This clonotype was detected a few times. The rearrangement links TRBV20-1 to TRBJ1-4; D may be TRBD1 (6 bases). Deletions cut 3 bases from V and 6 bases from J, with 17 bases between. This CDR3 comprises 15 residues. Germline CDR1 reads DFQATT; CDR2 reads SNEGSKA (reference sequence). This chain's CDR3 is CSARKVGGSYEKLFF. Written as DNA, the CDR3 is TGCAGTGCTAGGAAGGTCGGGGGCAGTTATGAAAAACTGTTTTTT.

This clonotype showed up many times. This chain joins TRBV2 and TRBJ2-7, with a weak D call TRBD2 (6 bases). Trimming cost V 7 bases and J 0 bases, with 13 bases left between them. Germline assignment: CDR1 SNHLY and CDR2 FYNNEI. The CDR3 extends over 14 amino acids. For the CDR3, the DNA is TGTGCCAGCAAGGGACTTGTTAGCTCCTACGAGCAGTACTTC. Its translation: CASKGLVSSYEQYF.

The chain joins TRBV5-1 to TRBJ2-1; D may be TRBD2 (6 bases). Trimming stripped 5 bases from V and 4 bases from J, with 16 bases between. Germline loops: CDR1 SGHRS, CDR2 YFSETQ. CDR3 size: 15 residues. CDR3 coding DNA: TGCGCCAGCAGTAGACCAGGGACTGAATACAATGAGCAGTTCTTC. It translates to CASSRPGTEYNEQFF.

V is TRBV27 and J is TRBJ2-1, with D possibly being TRBD2 (5 bases). Between the trimmed V and J ends, which lost 10 bases and 0 bases, there was a span of 16 bases. CDR1 is MNHEY and CDR2 is SMNVEV in the germline V gene (reference sequence). CDR3 length equals 15 residues. This CDR3 is CATQGEGGSYNEQFF. CDR3 nucleotides: TGTGCCACTCAAGGCGAGGGTGGCTCCTACAATGAGCAGTTCTTC.

This clonotype was counted many times. At one boundary the junction diverges from the germline segment, which might be a read error. The V call is TRBV2, the J call TRBJ2-7, with 9 bases fitting TRBD1. The CDR3 runs to 15 residues. Germline V gene sequence: CDR1 SNHLY, CDR2 FYNNEI. CDR3 sequence: CASREGTGRVYEQYF. CDR3 DNA sequence: TGTGCCAGCAGAGAAGGGACAGGGAGAGTCTACGAGCAGTACTTC.

CDR3 loop: CASSDRDRASGNTIYF. CDR3 in DNA: TGTGCCAGCAGCGACCGGGACAGGGCGTCTGGAAACACCATATATTTT. The chain employs TRBV9 and TRBJ1-3; 9 bases match TRBD1. Trimming took 3 bases from V and 1 from J; bases not matched to a gene: 5. The CDR3 covers 16 residues. CDR1 and CDR2 from the germline V gene are SGDLS and YYNGEE.

This chain uses TRBV4-1 with TRBJ2-7; tentative D call: TRBD1 (5 bases). Germline V gives CDR1 MGHRA, CDR2 YSYEKL. The CDR3 consists of 18 residues. V lost 2 bases, J lost 6 bases, and 26 bases lay in between. The CDR3 coding sequence is TGCGCCAGCAGCCAATGGGGCTCCAGACTCATTCGCCAGGGCGAGCAGTACTTC. Encoded protein: CASSQWGSRLIRQGEQYF.

The rearrangement uses TRBV28 and TRBJ1-5; TRBD1 might be the D (5 bases). Trimming left V 11 bases short and J 4 bases short, with 18 bases between. The CDR3 extends over 14 amino acids. Per germline, CDR1 MDHEN and CDR2 SYDVKM. The CDR3 nucleotides read TGTGCCGGACGGCGGAGGGGCCGGAATCAGCCCCAGCATTTT. Translation: CAGRRRGRNQPQHF.